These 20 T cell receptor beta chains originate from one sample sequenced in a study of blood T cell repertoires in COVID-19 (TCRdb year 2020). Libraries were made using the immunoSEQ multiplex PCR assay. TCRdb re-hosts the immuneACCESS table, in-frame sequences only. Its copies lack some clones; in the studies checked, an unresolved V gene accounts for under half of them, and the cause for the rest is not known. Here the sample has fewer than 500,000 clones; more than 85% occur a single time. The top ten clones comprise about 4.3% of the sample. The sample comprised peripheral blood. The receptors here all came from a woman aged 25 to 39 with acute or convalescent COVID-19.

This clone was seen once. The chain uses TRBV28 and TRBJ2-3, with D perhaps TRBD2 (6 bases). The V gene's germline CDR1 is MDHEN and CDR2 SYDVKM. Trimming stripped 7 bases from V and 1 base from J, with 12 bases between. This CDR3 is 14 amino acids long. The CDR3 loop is CASMGPGGTDTQYF. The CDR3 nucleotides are TGTGCCAGCATGGGTCCGGGGGGCACAGATACGCAGTATTTT.

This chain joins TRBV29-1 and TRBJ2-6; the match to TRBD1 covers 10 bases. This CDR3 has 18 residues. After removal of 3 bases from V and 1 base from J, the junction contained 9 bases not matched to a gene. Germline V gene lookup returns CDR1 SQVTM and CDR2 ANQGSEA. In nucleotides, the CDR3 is TGCAGCGTTGATCGGACAGGGGGTGATATTTCTGGGGCCAACGTCCTGACTTTC. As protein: CSVDRTGGDISGANVLTF.

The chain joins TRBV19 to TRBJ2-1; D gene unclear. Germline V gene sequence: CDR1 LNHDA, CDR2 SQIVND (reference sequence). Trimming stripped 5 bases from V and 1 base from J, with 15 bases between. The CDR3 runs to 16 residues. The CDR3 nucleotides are TGTGCCAGTAGTGTCGTCCTAGGTAGTTCCTACAATGAGCAGTTCTTC. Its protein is CASSVVLGSSYNEQFF.

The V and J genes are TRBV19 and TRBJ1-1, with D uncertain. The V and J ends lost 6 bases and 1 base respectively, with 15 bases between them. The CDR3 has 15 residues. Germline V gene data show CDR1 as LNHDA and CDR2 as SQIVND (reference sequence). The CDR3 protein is CASSVQAGPNTEAFF. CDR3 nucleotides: TGTGCCAGTAGCGTTCAGGCCGGTCCGAACACTGAAGCTTTCTTT.

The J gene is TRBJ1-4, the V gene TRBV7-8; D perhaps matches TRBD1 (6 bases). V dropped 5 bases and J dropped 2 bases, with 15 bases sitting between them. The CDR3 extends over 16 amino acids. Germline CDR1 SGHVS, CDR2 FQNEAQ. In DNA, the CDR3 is TGTGCCAGCAGCACACGGGACACGATTACTAATGAAAAACTGTTTTTT. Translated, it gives CASSTRDTITNEKLFF.

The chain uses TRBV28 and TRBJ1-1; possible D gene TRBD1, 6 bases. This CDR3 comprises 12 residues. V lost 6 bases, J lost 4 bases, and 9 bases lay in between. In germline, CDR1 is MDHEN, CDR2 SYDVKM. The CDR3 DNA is TGTGCCAGCAGGCGGACAGCCACTGAAGCTTTCTTT. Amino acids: CASRRTATEAFF.

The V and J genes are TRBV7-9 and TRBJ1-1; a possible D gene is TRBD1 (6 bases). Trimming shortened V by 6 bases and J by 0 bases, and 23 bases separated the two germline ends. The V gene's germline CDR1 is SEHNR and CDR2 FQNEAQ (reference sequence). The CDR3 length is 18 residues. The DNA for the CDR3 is TGTGCCAGCAGACAGGGTGGTCTCGGGCAGGGCATGAACACTGAAGCTTTCTTT. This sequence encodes CASRQGGLGQGMNTEAFF.

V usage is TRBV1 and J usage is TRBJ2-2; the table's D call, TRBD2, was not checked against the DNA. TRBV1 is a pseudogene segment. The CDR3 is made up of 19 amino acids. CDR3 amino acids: CTSSFRLTSGRDNTGELFF. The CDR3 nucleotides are TGCACCAGCAGCTTCCGCTTAACTAGCGGGCGCGATAACACCGGGGAGCTGTTTTTT.

The CDR3 region has the DNA TGTGCCAGCAGTGGACCGACGTCCGGTTCGGGGGGAAACACCATATATTTT. Protein: CASSGPTSGSGGNTIYF. The gene calls are TRBV2 and TRBJ1-3; D is undetermined. The CDR3 length is 17 residues. Trimming cost V 4 bases and J 4 bases, with 20 bases left between them. Germline CDR1 and CDR2: SNHLY and FYNNEI.

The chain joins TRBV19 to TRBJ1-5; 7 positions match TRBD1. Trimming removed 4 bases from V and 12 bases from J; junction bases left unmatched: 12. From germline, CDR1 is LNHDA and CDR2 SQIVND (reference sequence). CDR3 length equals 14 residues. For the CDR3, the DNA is TGTGCCAGTAGTACCCGACAGGGTCAGGTGCTCCAGCATTTT. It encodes CASSTRQGQVLQHF.

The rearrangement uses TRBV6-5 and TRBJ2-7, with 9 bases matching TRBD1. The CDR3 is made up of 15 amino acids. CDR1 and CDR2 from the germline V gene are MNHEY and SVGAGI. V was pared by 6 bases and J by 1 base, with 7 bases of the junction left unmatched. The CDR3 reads CASRETGTGSYEQYF. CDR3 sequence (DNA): TGTGCCAGCAGGGAGACCGGGACAGGGTCCTACGAGCAGTACTTC.

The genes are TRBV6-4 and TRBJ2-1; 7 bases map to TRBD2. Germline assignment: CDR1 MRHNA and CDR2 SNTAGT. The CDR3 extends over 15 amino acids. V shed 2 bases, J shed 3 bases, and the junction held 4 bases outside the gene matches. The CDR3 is CASSDGSGDYNEQFF. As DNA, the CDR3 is TGTGCCAGCAGTGACGGGAGCGGGGACTACAATGAGCAGTTCTTC.

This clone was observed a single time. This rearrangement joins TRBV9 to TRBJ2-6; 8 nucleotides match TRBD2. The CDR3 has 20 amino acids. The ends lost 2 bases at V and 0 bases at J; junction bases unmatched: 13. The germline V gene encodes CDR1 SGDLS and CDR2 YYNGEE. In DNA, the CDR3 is TGTGCCAGCAGCGTCACAACGGGGGGGACTCCCCCCTCTGGGGCCAACGTCCTGACTTTC. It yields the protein CASSVTTGGTPPSGANVLTF.

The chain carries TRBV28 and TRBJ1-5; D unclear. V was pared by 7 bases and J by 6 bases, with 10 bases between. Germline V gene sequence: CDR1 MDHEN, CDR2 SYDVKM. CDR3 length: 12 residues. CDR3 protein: CASTSEPQPQHF. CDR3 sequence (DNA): TGTGCCAGCACCTCTGAGCCTCAGCCCCAGCATTTT.

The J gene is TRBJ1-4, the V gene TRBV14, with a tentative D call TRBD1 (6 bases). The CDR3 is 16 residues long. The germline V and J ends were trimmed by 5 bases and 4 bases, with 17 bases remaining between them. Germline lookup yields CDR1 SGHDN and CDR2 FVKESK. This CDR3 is CASSANPGQINEKLFF. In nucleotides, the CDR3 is TGTGCCAGCAGCGCTAATCCGGGACAAATTAATGAAAAACTGTTTTTT.

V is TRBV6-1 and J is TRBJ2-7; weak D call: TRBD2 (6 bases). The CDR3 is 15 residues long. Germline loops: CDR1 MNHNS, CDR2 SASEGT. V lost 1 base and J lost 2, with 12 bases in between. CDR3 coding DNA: TGTGCCAGCAGTGAAGAAGGGACTGCCCCCTACGAGCAGTACTTC. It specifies CASSEEGTAPYEQYF.

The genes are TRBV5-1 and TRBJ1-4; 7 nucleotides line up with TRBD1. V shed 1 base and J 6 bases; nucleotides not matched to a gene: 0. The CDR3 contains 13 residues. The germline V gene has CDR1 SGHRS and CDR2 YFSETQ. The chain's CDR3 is CASSLQGDEKLFF. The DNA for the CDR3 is TGCGCCAGCAGCTTGCAGGGGGATGAAAAACTGTTTTTT.

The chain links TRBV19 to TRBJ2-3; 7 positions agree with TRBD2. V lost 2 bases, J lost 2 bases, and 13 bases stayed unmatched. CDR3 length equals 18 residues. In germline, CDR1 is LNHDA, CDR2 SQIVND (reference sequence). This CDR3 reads CASSILAGDFFNTDTQYF. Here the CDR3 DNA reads TGTGCCAGTAGTATATTGGCGGGGGATTTCTTTAACACAGATACGCAGTATTTT.

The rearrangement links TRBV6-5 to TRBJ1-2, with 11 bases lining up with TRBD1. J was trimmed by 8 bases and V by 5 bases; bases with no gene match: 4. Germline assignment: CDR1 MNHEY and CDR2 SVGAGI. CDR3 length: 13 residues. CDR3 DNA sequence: TGTGCCAGCAGTCGGACAGGGGGCGGAGGCTACACCTTC. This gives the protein CASSRTGGGGYTF.

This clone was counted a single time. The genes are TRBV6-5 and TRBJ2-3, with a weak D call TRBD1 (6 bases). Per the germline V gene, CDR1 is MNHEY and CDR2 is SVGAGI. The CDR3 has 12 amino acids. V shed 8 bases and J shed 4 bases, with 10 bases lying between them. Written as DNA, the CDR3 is TGTGCCAGCGGAACAGGGTCAGATACGCAGTATTTT. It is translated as CASGTGSDTQYF.